This TCR beta chain was documented in a study of cytomegalovirus exposure and HLA in healthy donors. The PCR contained 60 Vbeta and 13 Jbeta primers. In the original workflow: Roughly 10 million shared chains were among tens of millions of unique TCR beta chains counted in a later analysis. Method: immunoSEQ multiplex PCR; TCRdb's copy keeps in-frame clones and lacks some. The V and J calls and clone size are taken from that table; D and trimming were inferred from the DNA. This table holds about 160,000 clones, 80% found once. This CDR3 comprises 13 residues. J gave up 8 bases and V 6 bases, and 5 bases lay outside the gene matches. Germline-derived CDR1 and CDR2 are WNHNN and SYGVQD (reference sequence). Those who donated were healthy bone marrow donors. On this clone itself: Different DNA sequences within this sample yield the same CDR3.

The source is a man aged 25 to 45 in good health and CMV-seronegative. The specimen was PBMCs. This chain uses TRBV10-1 with TRBJ2-2; 8 positions match TRBD1. CDR3 protein: CASSLTGAGELFF. The CDR3 DNA sequence: TGCGCCAGCAGCTTGACAGGGGCGGGGGAGCTGTTTTTT.